This record concerns one T cell receptor (beta chain) sequence. The data belong to a study of T cells in Graves' hyperthyroidism and ophthalmopathy. TCR beta CDR3 region amplification was performed from RNA transcripts. A set of HTBI primers served as the primers for a first-round RT-PCR of the TCR CDR3. TCRdb ran MiXCR on the multiplex PCR reads and lists one entry per CDR3 protein. This table holds approximately 560,000 distinct CDR3 sequences, about half found once. CDR1 and CDR2 (germline): SGHVS, FNYEAQ. Trimming at V came to 1 base and at J to 1 base, leaving 1 base not matched to a gene. The CDR3 totals 16 residues.

The TCR originated in a woman between 18 and 29 years old with Graves' hyperthyroidism. What was sequenced was peripheral blood or thyroid tissue (not recorded which). The chain uses TRBV7-6 and TRBJ2-2, with 9 bases aligning to TRBD2. This chain's CDR3 is CASSLGLAENTGELFF. Here the CDR3 DNA reads TGTGCCAGCAGCTTAGGACTAGCGGAGAACACCGGGGAGCTGTTTTTT.